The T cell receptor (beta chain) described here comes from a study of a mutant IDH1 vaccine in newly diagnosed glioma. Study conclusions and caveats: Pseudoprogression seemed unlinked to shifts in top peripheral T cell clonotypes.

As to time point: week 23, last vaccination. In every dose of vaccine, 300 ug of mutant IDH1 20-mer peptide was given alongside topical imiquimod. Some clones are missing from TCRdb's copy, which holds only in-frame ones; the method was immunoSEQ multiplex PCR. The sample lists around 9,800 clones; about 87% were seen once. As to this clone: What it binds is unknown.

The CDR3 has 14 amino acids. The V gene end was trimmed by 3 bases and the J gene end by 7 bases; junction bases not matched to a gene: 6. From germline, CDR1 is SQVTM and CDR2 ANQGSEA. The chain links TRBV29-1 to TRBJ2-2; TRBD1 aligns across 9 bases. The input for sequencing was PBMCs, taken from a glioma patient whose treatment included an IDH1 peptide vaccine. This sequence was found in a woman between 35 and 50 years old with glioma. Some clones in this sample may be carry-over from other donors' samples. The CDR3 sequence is CSVEGQGIGGELFF. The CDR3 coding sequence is TGCAGCGTTGAGGGACAGGGTATAGGCGGGGAGCTGTTTTTT.